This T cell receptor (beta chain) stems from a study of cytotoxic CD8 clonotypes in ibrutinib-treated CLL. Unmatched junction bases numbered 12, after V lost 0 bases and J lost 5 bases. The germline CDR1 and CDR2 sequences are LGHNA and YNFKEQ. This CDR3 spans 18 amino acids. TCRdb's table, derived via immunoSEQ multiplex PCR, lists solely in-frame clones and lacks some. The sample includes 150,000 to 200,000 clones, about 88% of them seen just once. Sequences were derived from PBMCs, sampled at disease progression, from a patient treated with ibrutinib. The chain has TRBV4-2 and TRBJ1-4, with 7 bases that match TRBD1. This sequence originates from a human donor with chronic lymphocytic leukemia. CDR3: CASSQDWFRGALNEKLFF. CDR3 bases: TGTGCCAGCAGCCAAGATTGGTTCAGGGGGGCTTTGAATGAAAAACTGTTTTTT.